This T cell receptor (beta chain) comes out of a study of blood T cell repertoires in COVID-19. Turning to the study itself: The United States, Italy and Spain were the sources of the acute and convalescent COVID-19 samples.

The table came from immunoSEQ multiplex PCR; TCRdb's copy has only in-frame clones and leaves some out. The sample carries some 66,000 clones, around 93% recorded once. V lost 7 bases, J lost 2 bases, and 11 bases lay in between. The germline CDR1 and CDR2 sequences are MNHEY and SMNVEV (reference sequence). The CDR3 has 14 amino acids. V is TRBV27 and J is TRBJ2-2, with D maybe TRBD1 (6 bases). This clonotype was sampled from a human donor in a cohort sampled during active COVID-19. Sequenced: peripheral blood. The CDR3 region is CASMWGRNTGELFF. In nucleotides, the CDR3 is TGTGCCAGCATGTGGGGGCGCAACACCGGGGAGCTGTTTTTT.